Listed below are T cell receptor beta chains from one sample, sequenced in a study of post-analysis software for immune sequencing data. TCRdb passed the PCR reads through MiXCR, listing each CDR3 protein once. The table records approximately 730,000 distinct CDR3 sequences, roughly 29% of them present only once. Sequencing used blood. The receptors derive from a girl between 10 and 17 years old with multiple sclerosis. The CDR3 runs from the conserved cysteine through the conserved F or W. Fields, in order: CDR3 DNA, CDR3 protein, J gene, D gene, V gene, clone size. A D gene is named only where the DNA matches it firmly. Size values are once, few and many counts, or a class for expanded clones, and some rows have none.

TGTGCCAGCAGCTCAGGGGGACAGGGGGGACGAGAGACCCAGTACTTC,CASSSGGQGGRETQYF,TRBJ2-5,TRBD1,TRBV7-8,few
TGCAGCGTTGAAGGGTCTCTTAACTATGGCTACACCTTC,CSVEGSLNYGYTF,TRBJ1-2,.,TRBV29-1,.
TGTGCCAGCTCACCTCCTAGCGGGAGGAGTGGAAACATTCAGTACTTC,CASSPPSGRSGNIQYF,TRBJ2-4,TRBD2,TRBV18,few
TGCAGCGTTGAAAGACAGGGGGACGAGCAGTACTTC,CSVERQGDEQYF,TRBJ2-7,TRBD1,TRBV29-1,few
TGTGCCAGCAGCCACAGGGGGTATAGCAATCAGCCCCAGCATTTT,CASSHRGYSNQPQHF,TRBJ1-5,TRBD1,TRBV7-2,.
TGCAGCGTGGGGCCCGGACGGAGGGGCACCGGGGAGCTGTTTTTT,CSVGPGRRGTGELFF,TRBJ2-2,.,TRBV29-1,.
TGTGCCACCAGTGATCCTCAAGAGACCCAGTACTTC,CATSDPQETQYF,TRBJ2-5,.,TRBV24-1,few
TGCAGTGCTAGAAGGATCGGGATCTCCTACGAGCAGTACTTC,CSARRIGISYEQYF,TRBJ2-7,.,TRBV20-1,many
TGCAGTGCTAGCAAGGACCAGGGGGTAGGACGCACAGATACGCAGTATTTT,CSASKDQGVGRTDTQYF,TRBJ2-3,TRBD1,TRBV20-1,many
TGTGCCAGCAGTAACTGGGTGGGGTACGAGCAGTACTTC,CASSNWVGYEQYF,TRBJ2-7,.,TRBV6-1,few
TGTGCCAGCAGACCCCCCGGGGGGAGTGATGAGCAGTTCTTC,CASRPPGGSDEQFF,TRBJ2-1,TRBD2,TRBV12-3/TRBV12-4,once
TGCAGTGCTAGAGACAGGGGGGGGCCCCAGCATTTT,CSARDRGGPQHF,TRBJ1-5,TRBD1,TRBV20-1,many
TGTGCCAGCAGCTTACTAGCGGGGGGGCGAGATACGCAGTATTTT,CASSLLAGGRDTQYF,TRBJ2-3,TRBD2,TRBV6-5,few
TGTGCCAGCAGTTACCGTGGACTAGCGGGAGGGTCCTACAATGAGCAGTTCTTC,CASSYRGLAGGSYNEQFF,TRBJ2-1,TRBD2,TRBV6-5,.
TGTGCCAGCAGCTCCAGTGGCATGGCAGATACGCAGTATTTT,CASSSSGMADTQYF,TRBJ2-3,.,TRBV7-2,few
TGTGCCAGCAGTTACTCGAGATCCAAGTCCTACGAGCAGTACTTC,CASSYSRSKSYEQYF,TRBJ2-7,.,TRBV6-6,.
TGCAGTGCTAGGGAGGGACTAGCCGCAGATACGCAGTATTTT,CSAREGLAADTQYF,TRBJ2-3,TRBD2,TRBV20-1,.
TGTGCCAGCAGCCGGGCGGGGACAGGGGGGGATACGCAGTATTTT,CASSRAGTGGDTQYF,TRBJ2-3,TRBD1,TRBV7-2,few
TGTGCCAGCAGCTTAGGGTGGCCGGGACAGGGGGAAGGCTACACCTTC,CASSLGWPGQGEGYTF,TRBJ1-2,TRBD1,TRBV7-9,.
TGTGCCAGCAGTTTTTCCCGGACTGTATTAGAGACCCAGTACTTC,CASSFSRTVLETQYF,TRBJ2-5,.,TRBV12-3/TRBV12-4,.
TGTGCCAGCAGCTCAACAGGCCCTAGCACAGATACGCAGTATTTT,CASSSTGPSTDTQYF,TRBJ2-3,.,TRBV7-9,.
TGCGCCAGCACGACCGGACAGGGGAACTATGGCTACACCTTC,CASTTGQGNYGYTF,TRBJ1-2,TRBD1,TRBV5-1,few
TGTGCCAGCAGTTTTATTCGGCAGGGAGGAAATGGCTACACCTTC,CASSFIRQGGNGYTF,TRBJ1-2,.,TRBV28,.
TGTGCCAGCAGCTTAGAAAGGGTACGCGGCTACACCTTC,CASSLERVRGYTF,TRBJ1-2,.,TRBV7-2,.
TGCAGTGCTAGAGATGATTGGGACAGGAATTACGAGCAGTACTTC,CSARDDWDRNYEQYF,TRBJ2-7,TRBD1,TRBV20-1,.
TGTGCCAGCAGCCGATATGGCACAGATACGCAGTATTTT,CASSRYGTDTQYF,TRBJ2-3,.,TRBV11-2,.
TGTGCCAGTCAGGGCGGATTTAGCAATCAGCCCCAGCATTTT,CASQGGFSNQPQHF,TRBJ1-5,.,TRBV2,once
TGTGCCAGCAGTCAAAGCGAAGGGGATCAGCCCCAGCATTTT,CASSQSEGDQPQHF,TRBJ1-5,.,TRBV3-1,.
TGTGCCAGCAGTCACAGACAGGGGGCCGCAGATACGCAGTATTTT,CASSHRQGAADTQYF,TRBJ2-3,TRBD1,TRBV6-5,.
TGTGCCAGCAGCTTGGAGTACAACACTGAAGCTTTCTTT,CASSLEYNTEAFF,TRBJ1-1,.,TRBV5-5,.
TGTGCCAGCAGGTTAAGCGTTAACGGCAATGAGCAGTTCTTC,CASRLSVNGNEQFF,TRBJ2-1,.,TRBV27,few
TGTGCCAGCAGTTACCAGGGACTAGCCGAAGATACGCAGTATTTT,CASSYQGLAEDTQYF,TRBJ2-3,TRBD2,TRBV6-6,few
TGTGCCAGCAGTTACTCGAATCCGGGGCTGGGGGAAGCTTTCTTT,CASSYSNPGLGEAFF,TRBJ1-1,.,TRBV6-5,few
TGCAGTGCTAGGGCCCTAGCGGGGAGAAGCGACTACGAGCAGTACTTC,CSARALAGRSDYEQYF,TRBJ2-7,TRBD2,TRBV20-1,few
TGTGCCAGCAGTGACCCCCACTACAATCAGCCCCAGCATTTT,CASSDPHYNQPQHF,TRBJ1-5,.,TRBV6-4,few
TGTGCCAGCAGCTCCCAGGCTAACTACGAGCAGTACTTC,CASSSQANYEQYF,TRBJ2-7,.,TRBV7-2,few
TGTGCCATCAGTGAGCCCATGCGGAACACTGAAGCTTTCTTT,CAISEPMRNTEAFF,TRBJ1-1,.,TRBV10-3,few
TGTGCCAGAACTACTCGACAGGGTACCTACGAGCAGTACTTC,CARTTRQGTYEQYF,TRBJ2-7,TRBD1,TRBV6-4,many
TGTGCCAGTAGTAGCCGGACAGGGCGGGCTGAAGCTTTCTTT,CASSSRTGRAEAFF,TRBJ1-1,TRBD1,TRBV19,few
TGTGCCTCACGGATCGGAGGGGGTGCTGAGACCCAGTACTTC,CASRIGGGAETQYF,TRBJ2-5,.,TRBV10-3,many
TGCGCCAGCACGGGCCGGGAGTTCCAAGAGACCCAGTACTTC,CASTGREFQETQYF,TRBJ2-5,.,TRBV5-1,few
TGCAGTGCTACCCTAGCGGAGACCAAACCCACAGATACGCAGTATTTT,CSATLAETKPTDTQYF,TRBJ2-3,TRBD2,TRBV20-1,few
TGTGCCAGCAGCGCCTCCAGAGGGCTGAACACTGAAGCTTTCTTT,CASSASRGLNTEAFF,TRBJ1-1,.,TRBV7-2,.
TGCGCCAGCAGCCAAGTCACCAAAGACAGTAACTATGGCTACACCTTC,CASSQVTKDSNYGYTF,TRBJ1-2,.,TRBV4-1,few
TGCAGCGTGGGGACAGGGTTCAATGAAAAACTGTTTTTT,CSVGTGFNEKLFF,TRBJ1-4,TRBD1,TRBV29-1,.
TGTGCCAGCAGCGTGGACAGGGGTGAGCAGTACTTC,CASSVDRGEQYF,TRBJ2-5,TRBD1,TRBV2,few
TGTGCCAGCTATTCCTCCCTCCATTATAATCAGCCCCAGCATTTT,CASYSSLHYNQPQHF,TRBJ1-5,.,TRBV28,.
TGTGCCAGCAGTACAAACCCCCACAGGGTTCGTCTTATAAATGAGCAGTTCTTC,CASSTNPHRVRLINEQFF,TRBJ2-1,.,TRBV27,.
TGTGCCAGCAGCGCCGGTCGAGGGCCCCCCTTGAACACTGAAGCTTTCTTT,CASSAGRGPPLNTEAFF,TRBJ1-1,.,TRBV7-2,few
TGCAGTGCCCACCAGCTAGCGGGAGACGGCGAGCAGTACTTC,CSAHQLAGDGEQYF,TRBJ2-7,TRBD2,TRBV20-1,.
TGTGCCAGCTCACCTACAGGGAACGGCTACATCTTC,CASSPTGNGYIF,TRBJ1-2,.,TRBV18,.
TGTGCCAGCAGCTTAGCTAGCGGGAGGGCCGGAAATGAGCAGTTCTTC,CASSLASGRAGNEQFF,TRBJ2-1,TRBD2,TRBV7-2,few
TGTGCCATCAGTGAGGGGACAGGGTTTGCAGAGACCCAGTACTTC,CAISEGTGFAETQYF,TRBJ2-5,TRBD1,TRBV10-3,.
TGTGCCAGCAGCTTAGGGGGGTTCACAGATACGCAGTATTTT,CASSLGGFTDTQYF,TRBJ2-3,.,TRBV7-2,many
TGCAGTGCTAGAGCCAGGGGTAGCGGGAGGGCGACCCAGTACTTC,CSARARGSGRATQYF,TRBJ2-5,TRBD2,TRBV20-1,.
TGCAGTGCTAGAAGACGGGGGGCCAACAAGGCCTACAATGAGCAGTTCTTC,CSARRRGANKAYNEQFF,TRBJ2-1,.,TRBV20-1,.
TGCGCCAGCAGCTTGGCGGACAGGGAGAATGAGCAGTTCTTC,CASSLADRENEQFF,TRBJ2-1,TRBD1,TRBV5-1,.
TGCAGCGTTGAAGGGGGGACTAGCGGGAGGAAAGAGACCCAGTACTTC,CSVEGGTSGRKETQYF,TRBJ2-5,TRBD2,TRBV29-1,many
TGCAGTGCTAGAAGCCGGGACAGGGGGATTGGCTACACCTTC,CSARSRDRGIGYTF,TRBJ1-2,TRBD1,TRBV20-1,few